Below, 8 T cell receptor beta chains from the same sample are listed, as sequenced in a study of blood T cell repertoires in COVID-19. Generated by immunoSEQ multiplex PCR, the TCRdb table keeps only in-frame clones and is missing some. Of approximately 300,000 clones detected, approximately 81% appear once; the ten largest clones hold 1.5% to 2%. The sequencing sample was made of PBMCs or T cells enriched from blood (not recorded which). These receptors were obtained from a woman in her 30s who had been exposed to COVID-19.

This chain connects TRBV2 to TRBJ1-4, with D uncertain. The CDR3 runs 14 residues. Trimming removed 4 bases from V and 0 bases from J, with 6 bases in between. Germline lookup yields CDR1 SNHLY and CDR2 FYNNEI. DNA for the CDR3: TGTGCCAGCAGTGCGAGGACAACTAATGAAAAACTGTTTTTT. Protein sequence: CASSARTTNEKLFF. The full variable domain, in which reference TRBV2 and TRBJ1-4 provide the parts outside the CDR3, is EPEVTQTPSHQVTQMGQEVILRCVPISNHLYFYWYRQILGQKVEFLVSFYNNEISEKSEIFDDQFSVERPDGSNFTLKIRSTKLEDSAMYFCASSARTTNEKLFFGSGTQLSVL.

This clone was observed a handful of times. The V gene is TRBV5-1, the J gene TRBJ2-3, with 14 bases lining up with TRBD2. Germline CDR1 reads SGHRS; CDR2 reads YFSETQ. The length of the CDR3 is 15 residues. The V segment lost 6 bases and the J segment 3 bases; nucleotides outside the gene matches: 3. CDR3 amino acids: CASKTSGRETDTQYF. The DNA for the CDR3 is TGCGCCAGCAAGACTAGCGGGAGGGAAACAGATACGCAGTATTTT.

The V gene is TRBV5-1, the J gene TRBJ1-1; D gene unclear. Deletions cut 7 bases from V and 3 bases from J, with 13 bases between. This CDR3 is 13 amino acids long. Per germline, CDR1 SGHRS and CDR2 YFSETQ. DNA for the CDR3: TGCGCCAGCGCTTCGAGAGTGGACACTGAAGCTTTCTTT. It yields the protein CASASRVDTEAFF.

This clone was found once. This rearrangement joins TRBV3-1 (or the pseudogene TRBV3-2) to TRBJ2-7, with TRBD2 matching 7 bases. Germline V lookup: CDR1 LGHDT, CDR2 YNNKEL (reference sequence). The CDR3 runs 15 residues. Losses at the gene ends were 0 bases for V and 3 bases for J; bases not matched to a gene: 5. In DNA, the CDR3 is TGTGCCAGCAGCCAAGAGGGAGGGCCCTTCTACGAGCAGTACTTC. It specifies CASSQEGGPFYEQYF.

The rearrangement uses TRBV30 and TRBJ2-1, with 8 bases identical to TRBD2. The germline gives CDR1 GTSNPN, CDR2 SVGIG (reference sequence). The V segment lost 1 base and the J segment 8 bases; nucleotides outside the gene matches: 16. CDR3 length: 17 residues. The CDR3 nucleotides read TGTGCCTGGAGTGGGGGGTGGACTAGCTCTCAGGTCTATGAGCAGTTCTTC. Translated, it gives CAWSGGWTSSQVYEQFF.

The chain combines TRBV4-3 with TRBJ2-2; TRBD2 matches 7 bases. Unmatched junction bases numbered 8, after V lost 4 bases and J lost 6 bases. The germline gives CDR1 LGHNA, CDR2 YSLEER. The CDR3 consists of 15 residues. As DNA, the CDR3 is TGCGCCAGCAGCCCACGGACGGGAGGAGCCGGGGAGCTGTTTTTT. This sequence encodes CASSPRTGGAGELFF.

The V and J genes are TRBV6-4 and TRBJ2-3; no reliable D call. Trimming removed 0 bases at V and 2 bases at J, with 9 bases between. Germline CDR1 is MRHNA and CDR2 is SNTAGT. The CDR3 loop spans 15 amino acids. CDR3 protein: CASSDSAETTDTQYF. The CDR3 DNA follows: TGTGCCAGCAGTGACTCGGCGGAGACCACAGATACGCAGTATTTT.

The chain recombines TRBV7-9 with TRBJ2-7, with 13 bases that match TRBD2. V gave up 5 bases and J gave up 5 bases; unmatched junction bases: 6. This CDR3 region has 15 residues. The germline V gene encodes CDR1 SEHNR and CDR2 FQNEAQ (reference sequence). DNA for the CDR3: TGTGCCAGCAGCCCCTGGACTAGCGGGAGCCACGAGCAGTACTTC. This encodes CASSPWTSGSHEQYF.